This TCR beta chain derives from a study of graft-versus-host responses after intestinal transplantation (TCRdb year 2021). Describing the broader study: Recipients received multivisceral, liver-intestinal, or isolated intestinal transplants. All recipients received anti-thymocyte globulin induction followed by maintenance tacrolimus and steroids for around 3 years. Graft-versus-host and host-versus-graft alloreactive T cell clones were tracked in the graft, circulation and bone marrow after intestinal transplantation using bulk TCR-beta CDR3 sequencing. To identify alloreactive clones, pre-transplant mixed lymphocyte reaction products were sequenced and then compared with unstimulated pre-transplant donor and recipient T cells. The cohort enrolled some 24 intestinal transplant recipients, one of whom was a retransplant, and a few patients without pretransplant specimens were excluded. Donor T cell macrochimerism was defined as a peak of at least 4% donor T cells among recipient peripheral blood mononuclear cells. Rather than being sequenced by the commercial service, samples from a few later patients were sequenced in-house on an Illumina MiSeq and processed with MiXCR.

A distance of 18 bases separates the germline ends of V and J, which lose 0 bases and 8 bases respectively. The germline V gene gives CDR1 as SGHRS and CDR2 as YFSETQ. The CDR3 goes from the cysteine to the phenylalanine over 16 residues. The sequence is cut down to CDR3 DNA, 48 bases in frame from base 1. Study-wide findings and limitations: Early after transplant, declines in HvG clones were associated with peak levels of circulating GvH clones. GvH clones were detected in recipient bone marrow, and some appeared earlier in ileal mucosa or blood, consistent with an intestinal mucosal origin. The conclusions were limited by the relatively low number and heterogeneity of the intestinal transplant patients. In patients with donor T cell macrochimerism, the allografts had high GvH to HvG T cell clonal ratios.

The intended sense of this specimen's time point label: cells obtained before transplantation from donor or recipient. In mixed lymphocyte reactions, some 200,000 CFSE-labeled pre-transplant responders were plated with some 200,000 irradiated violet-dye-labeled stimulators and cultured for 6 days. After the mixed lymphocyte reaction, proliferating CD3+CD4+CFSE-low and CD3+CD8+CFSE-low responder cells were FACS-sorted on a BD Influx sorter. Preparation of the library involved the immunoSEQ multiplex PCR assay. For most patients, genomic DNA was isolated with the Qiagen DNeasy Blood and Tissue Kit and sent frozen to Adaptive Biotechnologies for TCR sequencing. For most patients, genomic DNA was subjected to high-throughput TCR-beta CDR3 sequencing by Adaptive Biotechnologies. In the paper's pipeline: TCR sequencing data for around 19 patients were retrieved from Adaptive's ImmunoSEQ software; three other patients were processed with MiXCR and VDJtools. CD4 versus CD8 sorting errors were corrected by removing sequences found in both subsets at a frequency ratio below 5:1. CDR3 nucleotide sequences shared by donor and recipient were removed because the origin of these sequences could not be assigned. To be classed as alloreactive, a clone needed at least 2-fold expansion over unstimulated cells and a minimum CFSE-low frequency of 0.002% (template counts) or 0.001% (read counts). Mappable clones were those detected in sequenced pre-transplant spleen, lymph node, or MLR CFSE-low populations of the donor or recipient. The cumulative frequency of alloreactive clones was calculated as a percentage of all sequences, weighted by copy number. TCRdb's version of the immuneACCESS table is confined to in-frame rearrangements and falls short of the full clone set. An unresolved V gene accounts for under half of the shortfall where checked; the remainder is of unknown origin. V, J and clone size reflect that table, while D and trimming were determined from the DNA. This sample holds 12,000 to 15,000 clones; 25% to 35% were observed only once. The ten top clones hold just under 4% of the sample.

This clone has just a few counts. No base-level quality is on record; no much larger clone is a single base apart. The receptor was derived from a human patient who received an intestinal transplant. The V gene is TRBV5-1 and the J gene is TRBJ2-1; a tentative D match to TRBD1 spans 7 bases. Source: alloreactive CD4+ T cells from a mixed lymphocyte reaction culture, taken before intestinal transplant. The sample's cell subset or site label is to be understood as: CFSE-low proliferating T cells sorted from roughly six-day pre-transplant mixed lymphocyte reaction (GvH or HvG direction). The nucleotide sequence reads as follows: TGCGCCAGCAGCTTGGCCGTGGGAGGAGGGGGCTATGAGCAGTTCTTC. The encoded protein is CASSLAVGGGGYEQFF.